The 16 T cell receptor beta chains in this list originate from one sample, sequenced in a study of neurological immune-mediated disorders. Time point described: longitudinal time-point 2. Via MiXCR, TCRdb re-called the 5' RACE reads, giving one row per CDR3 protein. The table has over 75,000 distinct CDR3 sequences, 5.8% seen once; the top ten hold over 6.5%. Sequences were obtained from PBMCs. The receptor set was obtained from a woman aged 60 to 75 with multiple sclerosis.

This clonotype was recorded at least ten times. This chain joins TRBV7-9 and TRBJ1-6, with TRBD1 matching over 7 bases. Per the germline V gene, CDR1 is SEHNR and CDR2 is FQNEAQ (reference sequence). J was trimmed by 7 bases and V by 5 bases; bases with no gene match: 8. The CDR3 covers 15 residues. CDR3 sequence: CASSLHGTANSPLHF. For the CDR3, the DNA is TGTGCCAGCAGCCTACATGGGACAGCCAATTCACCCCTCCACTTT.

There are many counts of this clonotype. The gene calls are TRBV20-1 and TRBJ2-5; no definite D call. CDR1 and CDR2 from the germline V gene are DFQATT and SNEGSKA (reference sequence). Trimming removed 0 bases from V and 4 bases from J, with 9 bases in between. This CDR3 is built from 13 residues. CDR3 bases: TGCAGTGCTAGAGATCCTAGTCTAGAGACCCAGTACTTC. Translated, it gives CSARDPSLETQYF.

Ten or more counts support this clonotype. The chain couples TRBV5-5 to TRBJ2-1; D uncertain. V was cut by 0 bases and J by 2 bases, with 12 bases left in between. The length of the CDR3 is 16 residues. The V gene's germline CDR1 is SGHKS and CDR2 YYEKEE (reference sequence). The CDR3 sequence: CASSLASKAAYNEQFF. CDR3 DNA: TGTGCCAGCAGCTTGGCATCCAAGGCCGCCTACAATGAGCAGTTCTTC.

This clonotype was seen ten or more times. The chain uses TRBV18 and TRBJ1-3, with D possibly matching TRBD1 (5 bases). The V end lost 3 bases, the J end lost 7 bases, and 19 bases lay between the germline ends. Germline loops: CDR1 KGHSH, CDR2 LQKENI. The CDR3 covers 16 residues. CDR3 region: CASSPRRDGERNTIYF. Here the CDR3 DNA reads TGTGCCAGCTCACCTCGCCGGGACGGCGAGCGGAACACCATATATTTT. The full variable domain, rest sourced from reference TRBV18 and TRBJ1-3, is NAGVMQNPRHLVRRRGQEARLRCSPMKGHSHVYWYRQLPEEGLKFMVYLQKENIIDESGMPKERFSAEFPKEGPSILRIQQVVRGDSAAYFCASSPRRDGERNTIYFGEGSWLTVV.

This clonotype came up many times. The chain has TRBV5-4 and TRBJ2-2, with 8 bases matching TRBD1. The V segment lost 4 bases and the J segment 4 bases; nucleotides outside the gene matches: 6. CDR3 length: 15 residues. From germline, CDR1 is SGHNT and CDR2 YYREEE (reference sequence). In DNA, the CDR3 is TGTGCCAGCAGCGCCCAGGGGGCGAGCACCGGGGAGCTGTTTTTT. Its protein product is CASSAQGASTGELFF.

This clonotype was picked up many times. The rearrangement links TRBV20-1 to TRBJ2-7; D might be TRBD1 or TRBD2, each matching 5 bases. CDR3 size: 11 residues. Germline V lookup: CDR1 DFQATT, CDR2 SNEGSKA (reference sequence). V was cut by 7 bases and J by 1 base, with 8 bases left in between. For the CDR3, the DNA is TGCAGTGTCAGGGAGTCCTACGAGCAGTACTTC. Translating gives CSVRESYEQYF.

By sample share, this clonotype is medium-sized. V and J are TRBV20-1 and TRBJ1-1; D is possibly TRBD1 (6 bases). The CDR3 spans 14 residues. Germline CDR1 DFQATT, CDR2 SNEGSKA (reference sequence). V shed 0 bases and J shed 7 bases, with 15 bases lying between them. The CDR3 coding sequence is TGCAGTGCTAGAGATAGTTCGGGACAAGTTGAAGCTTTCTTT. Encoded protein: CSARDSSGQVEAFF.

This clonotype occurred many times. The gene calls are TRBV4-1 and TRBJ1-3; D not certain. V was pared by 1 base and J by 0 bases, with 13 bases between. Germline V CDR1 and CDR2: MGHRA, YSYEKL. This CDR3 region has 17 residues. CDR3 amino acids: CASSQAPPGSSGNTIYF. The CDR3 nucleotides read TGCGCCAGCAGCCAAGCTCCCCCGGGCAGCTCTGGAAACACCATATATTTT.

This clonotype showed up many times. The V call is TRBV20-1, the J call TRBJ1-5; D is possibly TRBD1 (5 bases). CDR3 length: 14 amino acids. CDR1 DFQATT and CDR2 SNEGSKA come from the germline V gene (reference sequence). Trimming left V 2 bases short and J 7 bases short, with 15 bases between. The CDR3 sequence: CSARPSRGEQPQHF. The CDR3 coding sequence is TGCAGTGCTAGACCCTCCCGAGGGGAACAGCCCCAGCATTTT.

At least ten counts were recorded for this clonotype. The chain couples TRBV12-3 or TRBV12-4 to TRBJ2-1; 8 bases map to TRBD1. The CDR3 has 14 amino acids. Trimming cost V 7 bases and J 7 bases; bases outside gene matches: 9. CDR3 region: CASTRDRLGNEQFF. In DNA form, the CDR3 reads TGTGCCAGCACAAGGGACAGGTTGGGGAATGAGCAGTTCTTC.

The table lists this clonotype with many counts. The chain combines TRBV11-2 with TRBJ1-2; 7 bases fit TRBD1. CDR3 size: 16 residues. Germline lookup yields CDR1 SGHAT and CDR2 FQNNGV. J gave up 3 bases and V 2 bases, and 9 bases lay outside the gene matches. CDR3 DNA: TGTGCCAGCAGCTTATCTACCATAGGGGGCTACTATGGCTACACCTTC. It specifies CASSLSTIGGYYGYTF.

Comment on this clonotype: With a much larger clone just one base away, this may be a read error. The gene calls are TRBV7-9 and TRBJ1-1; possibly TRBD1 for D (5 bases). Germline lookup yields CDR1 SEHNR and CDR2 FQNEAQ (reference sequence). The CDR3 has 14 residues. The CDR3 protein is CASNLGTWGIEAFF. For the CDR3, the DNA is TGTGCCAGCAACTTAGGGACGTGGGGGATTGAAGCTTTCTTT.

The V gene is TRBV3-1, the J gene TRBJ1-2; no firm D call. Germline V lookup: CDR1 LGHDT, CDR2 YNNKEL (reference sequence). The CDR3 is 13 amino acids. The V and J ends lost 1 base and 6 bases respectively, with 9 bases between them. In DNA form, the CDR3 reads TGTGCCAGCAGCCAAGGGGCAGTCAATGGCTACACCTTC. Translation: CASSQGAVNGYTF.

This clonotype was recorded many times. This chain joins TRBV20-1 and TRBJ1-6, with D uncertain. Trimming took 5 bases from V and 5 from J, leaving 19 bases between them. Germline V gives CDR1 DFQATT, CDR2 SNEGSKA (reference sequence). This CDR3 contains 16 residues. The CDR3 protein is CSASKRRGSHNSPLHF. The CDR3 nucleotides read TGCAGTGCTTCTAAGAGGCGGGGTTCTCATAATTCACCCCTCCACTTT.

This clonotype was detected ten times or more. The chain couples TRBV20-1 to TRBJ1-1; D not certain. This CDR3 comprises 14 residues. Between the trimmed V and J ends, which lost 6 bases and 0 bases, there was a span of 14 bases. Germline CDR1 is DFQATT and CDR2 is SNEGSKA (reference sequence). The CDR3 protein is CSAARRILNTEAFF. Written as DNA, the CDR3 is TGCAGTGCCGCCCGACGGATCCTGAACACTGAAGCTTTCTTT.

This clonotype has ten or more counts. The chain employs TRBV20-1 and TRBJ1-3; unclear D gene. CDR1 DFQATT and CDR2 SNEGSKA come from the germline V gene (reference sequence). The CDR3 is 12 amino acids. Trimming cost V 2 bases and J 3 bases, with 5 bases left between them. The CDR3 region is CSARSGGNTIYF. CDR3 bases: TGCAGTGCTAGATCGGGTGGAAACACCATATATTTT.